Sequencing of this T cell receptor beta chain was carried out in a study of blood T cell repertoires in COVID-19. Clones were sequenced by immunoSEQ multiplex PCR, and TCRdb holds only the in-frame ones, with some missing. The data hold a few hundred thousand clones, with 80% to 90% observed a single time. After removal of 5 bases from V and 6 bases from J, the junction contained 3 bases not matched to a gene. This CDR3 comprises 15 residues. Looked up from germline, CDR1 is MNHEY and CDR2 is SMNVEV (reference sequence). This clone was recorded once. J is TRBJ2-2 and V is TRBV27; TRBD2 matches at 13 bases. The clonotype originates from a woman aged 25 to 39 who had recovered from COVID-19. The sample was PBMCs or T cells enriched from blood (not recorded which). CDR3 bases: TGTGCCAGCAGTCAGGGGACTAGCGGGGCCGGGGAGCTGTTTTTT. This codes for CASSQGTSGAGELFF.